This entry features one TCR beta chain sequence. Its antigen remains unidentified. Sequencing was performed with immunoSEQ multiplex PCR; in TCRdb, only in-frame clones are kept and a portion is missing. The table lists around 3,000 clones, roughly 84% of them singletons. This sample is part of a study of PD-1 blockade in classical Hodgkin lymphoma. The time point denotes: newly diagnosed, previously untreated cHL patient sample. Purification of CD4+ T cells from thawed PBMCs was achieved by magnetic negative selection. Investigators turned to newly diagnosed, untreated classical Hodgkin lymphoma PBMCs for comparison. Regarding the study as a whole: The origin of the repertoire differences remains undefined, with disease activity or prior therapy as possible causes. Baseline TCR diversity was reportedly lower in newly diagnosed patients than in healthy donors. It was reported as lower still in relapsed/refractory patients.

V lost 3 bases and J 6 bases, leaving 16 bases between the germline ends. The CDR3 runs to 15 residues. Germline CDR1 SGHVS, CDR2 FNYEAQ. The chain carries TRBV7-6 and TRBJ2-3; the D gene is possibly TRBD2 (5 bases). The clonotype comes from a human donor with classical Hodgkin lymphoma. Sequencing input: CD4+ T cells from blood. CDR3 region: CASSFSVTGMDTQYF. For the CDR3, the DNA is TGTGCCAGCAGCTTTAGTGTGACGGGAATGGATACGCAGTATTTT. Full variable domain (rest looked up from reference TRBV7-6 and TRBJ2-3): GAGVSQSPRYKVTKRGQDVALRCDPISGHVSLYWYRQALGQGPEFLTYFNYEAQQDKSGLPNDRFSAERPEGSISTLTIQRTEQRDSAMYRCASSFSVTGMDTQYFGPGTRLTVL.